This passage covers 20 T cell receptor beta chains from one sample sequenced in a study of OX40 agonist ivuxolimab in advanced cancers. The table came from immunoSEQ multiplex PCR; TCRdb's copy has only in-frame clones and leaves some out. The profile shows over 65,000 clones, roughly 91% of them singletons. The source material was CD4+ or CD8+ T cells sorted from blood, sampled in a trial of the OX40 agonist ivuxolimab. The receptors stem from an adult with an advanced solid tumor such as melanoma, head and neck, liver or kidney cancer.

The CDR3 loop reads CASSPGRANQPQHF. CDR3 in DNA: TGTGCCAGCAGCCCAGGCAGGGCCAATCAGCCCCAGCATTTT. J is TRBJ1-5 and V is TRBV7-2; D might be TRBD1 (5 bases). The CDR3 is 14 residues long. V lost 5 bases to trimming and J lost 3 bases, with 11 bases between them. Germline CDR1 and CDR2: SGHTA and FQGNSA.

CDR3 nucleotides: TGTGCCAGCAGTTACAAGAGAAGACCCTCCTACGAGCAGTACTTC. As protein: CASSYKRRPSYEQYF. V gene TRBV2 combines with J gene TRBJ2-7; D is unclear. The CDR3 consists of 15 residues. Germline V gene lookup returns CDR1 SNHLY and CDR2 FYNNEI. Trimming shortened V by 5 bases and J by 0 bases, and 14 bases separated the two germline ends.

The V call is TRBV6-5, the J call TRBJ2-7; 7 positions agree with TRBD2. The J segment lost 3 bases and the V segment lost 6 bases, leaving 5 bases of the junction unmatched. The CDR3 runs to 13 residues. CDR1 is MNHEY, CDR2 SVGAGI, per germline. In DNA form, the CDR3 reads TGTGCCAGCAGGAGACCGGGGGGCTACGAGCAGTACTTC. Its protein is CASRRPGGYEQYF.

The J gene is TRBJ1-2, the V gene TRBV19; TRBD1 matches at 7 bases. CDR3 length: 14 residues. Germline CDR1 LNHDA, CDR2 SQIVND (reference sequence). Trimming cost V 7 bases and J 4 bases; bases outside gene matches: 9. CDR3 in DNA: TGTGCCAGTACGGACAGGAGTAAAACCTATGGCTACACCTTC. Translated: CASTDRSKTYGYTF.

The sample holds one count of this clone. The rearrangement joins TRBV19 to TRBJ2-2, with 7 bases fitting TRBD2. The CDR3 extends over 13 amino acids. Germline trimming cut 7 bases from V and 5 bases from J; bases unmatched to any gene: 4. Germline V gives CDR1 LNHDA, CDR2 SQIVND (reference sequence). In DNA, the CDR3 is TGTGCCAGTAACCGCGGGAGTACCGGGGAGCTGTTTTTT. It specifies CASNRGSTGELFF.

This clone was observed once. The chain links TRBV4-1 to TRBJ1-1; TRBD1 might be the D (6 bases). Germline V gene sequence: CDR1 MGHRA, CDR2 YSYEKL. Trimming took off 0 bases at V and 7 bases at J, with 15 bases between the two ends. The CDR3 is 15 residues long. The CDR3: CASSQEPPGRGEAFF. CDR3 in DNA: TGCGCCAGCAGCCAAGAACCCCCAGGCAGGGGTGAAGCTTTCTTT.

This chain links TRBV6-4 with TRBJ2-2, with 7 bases fitting TRBD2. Germline V lookup: CDR1 MRHNA, CDR2 SNTAGT. V was pared by 5 bases and J by 8 bases, with 5 bases of the junction left unmatched. The CDR3 loop spans 13 amino acids. CDR3 in DNA: TGTGCCAGCAGTCCCCAGCGGGAAGGGGAGCTGTTTTTT. Its translation is CASSPQREGELFF.

The rearrangement uses TRBV2 and TRBJ1-6, with 9 bases lining up with TRBD1. V lost 6 bases, J lost 6 bases, and 3 bases stayed unmatched. This CDR3 is 14 amino acids long. Germline V gene lookup returns CDR1 SNHLY and CDR2 FYNNEI. CDR3 residues: CASRRQGVNSPLHF. The CDR3 DNA reads TGTGCCAGCAGACGACAGGGGGTTAATTCACCCCTCCACTTT.

J is TRBJ2-3 and V is TRBV7-2, with D possibly TRBD2 on 5 matching bases. This CDR3 contains 14 residues. The V end was cut by 5 bases, the J end by 6 bases, with 15 bases between. Germline loops: CDR1 SGHTA, CDR2 FQGNSA. The CDR3 DNA is TGTGCCAGCAGCCTAGTCGGGGTCCCGGATACGCAGTATTTT. It is translated as CASSLVGVPDTQYF.

In DNA, the CDR3 is TGCAGCGTTCTAGCGACAGAAGAGACCCAGTACTTC. The encoded protein is CSVLATEETQYF. V and J are TRBV29-1 and TRBJ2-5, with a tentative D call TRBD2 (6 bases). Trimming pared 5 bases from V and 3 bases from J, leaving 10 bases between. Germline loops: CDR1 SQVTM, CDR2 ANQGSEA. This CDR3 contains 12 residues.

This clone was counted a single time. The chain couples TRBV4-1 to TRBJ2-5; 14 bases align to TRBD2. Germline CDR1 reads MGHRA; CDR2 reads YSYEKL. The CDR3 spans 18 residues. V lost 4 bases to trimming and J lost 5 bases; unmatched junction nucleotides: 12. The CDR3 here is CASSLQTSGGASGETQYF. The DNA for the CDR3 is TGCGCCAGCAGCCTCCAGACTAGCGGGGGGGCCAGTGGGGAGACCCAGTACTTC.

This chain uses TRBV4-1 with TRBJ1-2; D is possibly TRBD1 (6 bases). V lost 1 base and J 6 bases, leaving 15 bases between the germline ends. Germline-derived CDR1 and CDR2 are MGHRA and YSYEKL. This CDR3 is 15 amino acids long. The CDR3 here is CASSQAGGALDGYTF. The CDR3 nucleotides read TGCGCCAGCAGCCAAGCCGGGGGGGCGTTAGATGGCTACACCTTC.

The chain employs TRBV9 and TRBJ2-3, with D perhaps TRBD1 (6 bases). This CDR3 is built from 12 residues. The germline V gene encodes CDR1 SGDLS and CDR2 YYNGEE. The V and J ends lost 3 bases and 9 bases respectively, with 11 bases between them. CDR3 nucleotide sequence: TGTGCCAGCAGCGCCGGACAGAGCACGCAGTATTTT. This gives the protein CASSAGQSTQYF.

This rearrangement joins TRBV7-9 to TRBJ1-2; no clear D gene. CDR1 and CDR2 (germline): SEHNR, FQNEAQ (reference sequence). V lost 4 bases and J 3 bases, leaving 6 bases between the germline ends. This CDR3 is built from 12 residues. The CDR3 DNA is TGTGCCAGCAGCTATTGGGACTATGGCTACACCTTC. Translated, it gives CASSYWDYGYTF.

This sequence joins TRBV4-3 and TRBJ2-4, with D uncertain. The ends were cut back, 0 bases at V and 0 bases at J, with 9 bases in the middle. Germline V lookup: CDR1 LGHNA, CDR2 YSLEER. The CDR3 loop spans 16 amino acids. CDR3 nucleotide sequence: TGCGCCAGCAGCCAAGATGGTTCGGGAGCCAAAAACATTCAGTACTTC. Its translation: CASSQDGSGAKNIQYF.

This sequence joins TRBV11-2 and TRBJ2-1; D is possibly TRBD2 (6 bases). Germline values: CDR1 SGHAT, CDR2 FQNNGV. This CDR3 has 15 residues. Trimming cost V 2 bases and J 8 bases, with 16 bases left between them. The CDR3: CASSLNTGVGDEQFF. The CDR3 coding sequence is TGTGCCAGCAGCTTAAATACGGGAGTGGGGGATGAGCAGTTCTTC.

The chain has TRBV1 and TRBJ2-2; whether TRBD2, the table's D call, matches the DNA was not checked. TRBV1 is tagged as a pseudogene. This CDR3 has 17 amino acids. CDR3 sequence: CTSSTGTSTSNTGELFF. The CDR3 DNA reads TGCACCAGCAGCACCGGGACTAGTACCTCTAACACCGGGGAGCTGTTTTTT.

The chain employs TRBV6-6 and TRBJ2-7, with 9 nucleotides matching TRBD1. CDR1 and CDR2 from the germline V gene are MNHNY and SVGAGI (reference sequence). The CDR3 extends over 15 amino acids. The V segment lost 4 bases and the J segment 5 bases; nucleotides outside the gene matches: 9. As DNA, the CDR3 is TGTGCCAGCAGTTTGCCGGGACAGGGTGCGGACGAGCAGTACTTC. Amino acids: CASSLPGQGADEQYF.

This clone was detected only once. V usage is TRBV9 and J usage is TRBJ2-5; D is possibly TRBD2 (6 bases). V shed 3 bases and J shed 5 bases, with 14 bases lying between them. CDR3 length equals 14 residues. Germline CDR1 SGDLS, CDR2 YYNGEE. The CDR3 bases are TGTGCCAGCAGCGCCCCGGGGGTCTGGGAGACCCAGTACTTC. Protein sequence: CASSAPGVWETQYF.

The chain recombines TRBV2 with TRBJ2-4, with D possibly matching TRBD1 (5 bases). This CDR3 comprises 15 residues. The V gene lost 6 bases and the J gene lost 0 bases, with 12 bases spanning the gap. Germline V gene lookup returns CDR1 SNHLY and CDR2 FYNNEI. In nucleotides, the CDR3 is TGTGCCAGCAGGTCAGGGCTTCTAGCCAAAAACATTCAGTACTTC. It codes for CASRSGLLAKNIQYF.